The 26 T cell receptor beta chains presented below share a single source sample, sequenced in a study of T cells in women clearing cervical HPV infection. Clones were read by immunoSEQ multiplex PCR, and TCRdb kept only the in-frame ones, dropping some. The sample includes tens of thousands of clones. The sequencing input was blood buffy coat. These receptors were obtained from a woman aged 18-70 years with a cervical HPV16 infection that either progressed to CIN3+ or cleared (not recorded which).

About this clone: The CDR3 extends 3 residues past the end of the read, so its final part is completed from the germline J gene. V gene TRBV20-1 combines with J gene TRBJ1-1; unclear D gene. Per germline, CDR1 DFQATT and CDR2 SNEGSKA (reference sequence). This CDR3 is built from 13 residues. This CDR3 is CSARDVAGLLAFF. Incomplete CDR3 DNA: TGCAGTGCTAGAGATGTGGCGGGTCTCTTG.

With regard to this clone: From the germline J gene comes the end of the CDR3, since the read stops 3 residues before it. V usage is TRBV28 and J usage is TRBJ1-4; the D gene is possibly TRBD1 (5 bases). The V gene's germline CDR1 is MDHEN and CDR2 SYDVKM. The CDR3 loop spans 16 amino acids. V was pared by 3 bases and J by 4 bases, with 15 bases between. This chain's CDR3 is CASSFIGGRDNEKLFF. The sequenced CDR3 bases are TGTGCCAGCAGTTTTATCGGAGGCAGGGATAATGAAAAA.

Details on this clone: The read gets to within 3 residues of the CDR3 end, and the germline J gene fills in the rest. V gene TRBV2 combines with J gene TRBJ1-5; no firm D call. The length of the CDR3 is 13 residues. V was pared by 7 bases and J by 5 bases, with 12 bases between. In germline, CDR1 is SNHLY, CDR2 FYNNEI. Incomplete CDR3 DNA: TGTGCCAGCACGAGGGTTATCGATCAGCCC. This translates into CASTRVIDQP. The entire CDR3 is CASTRVIDQPQHF.

Comment on this clone: The CDR3 end falls 3 residues outside the read, so it is completed with the germline J gene. This rearrangement joins TRBV5-1 to TRBJ2-2; TRBD2 matches at 7 bases. The CDR3 length is 17 residues. The V segment lost 2 bases and the J segment 3 bases; nucleotides outside the gene matches: 10. The germline gives CDR1 SGHRS, CDR2 YFSETQ. CDR3 protein: CASSLSPGGRDTGELFF. The sequenced CDR3 bases are TGCGCCAGCAGCTTAAGCCCCGGCGGGAGAGACACCGGGGAG. Together with reference TRBV5-1 and TRBJ2-2, the CDR3 gives the full variable domain: KAGVTQTPRYLIKTRGQQVTLSCSPISGHRSVSWYQQTPGQGLQFLFEYFSETQRNKGNFPGRFSGRQFSNSRSEMNVSTLELGDSALYLCASSLSPGGRDTGELFFGEGSRLTVL.

About this clone itself: The read stops 3 residues short of the end of the CDR3; the missing end is completed from the germline J gene. This chain connects TRBV3-1 (or the pseudogene TRBV3-2) to TRBJ2-5, with 14 bases aligning to TRBD2. The V gene's germline CDR1 is LGHDT and CDR2 YNNKEL (reference sequence). There are 16 residues in the CDR3. J gave up 3 bases and V 4 bases, and 4 bases lay outside the gene matches. The chain's CDR3 is CASSRRLAGGKETQYF. Partial CDR3 DNA: TGTGCCAGCAGCCGCCGACTAGCGGGAGGGAAAGAGACC.

Worth noting for this clone: The read ends 3 residues shy of where the CDR3 ends; the end is completed using the germline J gene. The chain employs TRBV20-1 and TRBJ1-4, with D tentatively TRBD1 (6 bases). Trimming took 3 bases from V and 7 from J, leaving 9 bases between them. Germline V gene lookup returns CDR1 DFQATT and CDR2 SNEGSKA (reference sequence). This CDR3 has 12 amino acids. The CDR3 region is CSARQQGEKLFF. The covered CDR3 bases are TGCAGTGCTAGGCAACAGGGTGAAAAA.

On this clone itself: The sequenced fragment ends 3 residues before the CDR3 boundary, so the rest is inferred from the germline J gene. The gene calls are TRBV6-1 and TRBJ2-2, with 9 positions matching TRBD1. The CDR3 runs to 15 residues. Germline values: CDR1 MNHNS, CDR2 SASEGT. The CDR3 loop is CASSEGGTGHEKLFF. The part of the CDR3 DNA that was read is TGTGCCAGCAGTGAAGGAGGGACAGGGCATGAAAAG.

The CDR3 is CSVESGAKTTEAFF. The sequenced part of the CDR3 DNA is TGCAGCGTTGAATCTGGGGCCAAGACGACTGAA. The J gene is TRBJ1-1, the V gene TRBV29-1; D is perhaps TRBD1 (5 bases). The missing CDR3 end, 3 residues past where the read stops, is filled in from the germline J gene. Per the germline V gene, CDR1 is SQVTM and CDR2 is ANQGSEA. The CDR3 extends over 14 amino acids. V lost 2 bases, J lost 5 bases, and 15 bases lay in between.

The sequenced part of the CDR3 DNA is TGTGCCAGCAGACTCAGGGGCGAGGAGACC. It codes for CASRLRGEET. The CDR3 in its entirety is CASRLRGEETQYF. The rearrangement joins TRBV7-9 to TRBJ2-5; weak D call: TRBD1 (6 bases). The read halts 3 residues ahead of the CDR3 end, with the missing end drawn from the germline J gene. V was shortened by 6 bases and J by 5 bases, with 13 bases between the two germline ends. The CDR3 consists of 13 residues. Germline assignment: CDR1 SEHNR and CDR2 FQNEAQ (reference sequence). Together with reference TRBV7-9 and TRBJ2-5, the CDR3 gives the full variable domain: DTGVSQNPRHKITKRGQNVTFRCDPISEHNRLYWYRQTLGQGPEFLTYFQNEAQLEKSRLLSDRFSAERPKGSFSTLEIQRTEQGDSAMYLCASRLRGEETQYFGPGTRLLVL.

With respect to this clone: The CDR3 is cut off 3 residues early in the read; its end comes from the germline J gene. V is TRBV2 and J is TRBJ1-1, with D maybe TRBD1 (5 bases). This CDR3 has 12 residues. Germline-derived CDR1 and CDR2 are SNHLY and FYNNEI. The sequenced part of the CDR3 DNA is TGTGCCAGCGGGGCCGACCGCAAAAGG. Translation gives CASGADRKR. The full CDR3 protein is CASGADRKRAFF.

CDR3 sequence: CSAIRDRGNTEAFF. The CDR3 DNA, read in part, is TGCAGTGCTATTCGCGACAGGGGGAACACTGAA. The V and J genes are TRBV20-1 and TRBJ1-1; 8 positions agree with TRBD1. The read halts 3 residues ahead of the CDR3 end, with the missing end drawn from the germline J gene. J lost 1 base, V lost 4 bases, and 5 bases had no gene match. Germline values: CDR1 DFQATT, CDR2 SNEGSKA (reference sequence). The length of the CDR3 is 14 residues.

A remark on this clone: The CDR3 end is not reached by the read, which stops 3 residues before it; the germline J gene fills it in. This chain links TRBV20-1 with TRBJ1-1, with D unresolved. CDR1 DFQATT and CDR2 SNEGSKA come from the germline V gene (reference sequence). The V end lost 1 base, the J end lost 4 bases, and 10 bases lay between the germline ends. The CDR3 consists of 13 residues. The CDR3 DNA, read in part, is TGCAGTGCTAGAGTCGGAGGGTCCACTGAA. It specifies CSARVGGSTE. The entire CDR3 reads CSARVGGSTEAFF.

Concerning this clone itself: The sequence runs out 3 residues before the end of the CDR3; the remainder is reconstructed from the germline J gene. The V gene is TRBV5-1, the J gene TRBJ2-7; D is undetermined. V lost 0 bases and J 3 bases, leaving 13 bases between the germline ends. Germline V lookup: CDR1 SGHRS, CDR2 YFSETQ. CDR3 length: 15 residues. CDR3 DNA (partial): TGCGCCAGCAGCTTGGAATCCAGATCGGGCTACGAG. Encoded protein: CASSLESRSGYE. The full CDR3 is CASSLESRSGYEQYF.

Worth noting for this clone: The observed sequence ends 3 residues before the CDR3 terminus, with the missing tail filled in from the germline J gene. The chain recombines TRBV20-1 with TRBJ1-2; D gene ambiguous. The CDR3 covers 11 residues. Germline assignment: CDR1 DFQATT and CDR2 SNEGSKA (reference sequence). CDR3 region: CSASLAYEYTF. The sequenced CDR3 bases are TGCAGTGCTAGCCTTGCCTACGAG.

Note on this clone: Read data end 3 residues before the CDR3 end; the end is taken from the germline J gene. This chain joins TRBV5-1 and TRBJ2-7; 11 bases are a match to TRBD2. The V gene's germline CDR1 is SGHRS and CDR2 YFSETQ. The CDR3 is 15 residues long. Germline trimming cut 3 bases from V and 2 bases from J; bases unmatched to any gene: 4. CDR3 bases read: TGCGCCAGCAGCTGGGGGACTAGCGGCCCCTACGAG. Translation: CASSWGTSGPYE. The full CDR3 sequence reads CASSWGTSGPYEQYF.

About this clone: The read ends 3 residues before the CDR3 terminus; that terminus is restored from the germline J gene. The chain recombines TRBV19 with TRBJ2-1, with 8 bases fitting TRBD2. The germline CDR1 and CDR2 sequences are LNHDA and SQIVND (reference sequence). There are 18 residues in the CDR3. V lost 1 base and J lost 4; bases outside the gene matches: 12. Incomplete CDR3 DNA: TGTGCCAGTAGTATAGGCGGGAGGAGCAGCACCTTATACAATGAG. This encodes CASSIGGRSSTLYNE. The full CDR3 sequence reads CASSIGGRSSTLYNEQFF.

In the case of this clone: Read data end 3 residues before the CDR3 end; the end is taken from the germline J gene. This chain connects TRBV5-4 to TRBJ1-4; unclear D gene. CDR1 SGHNT and CDR2 YYREEE come from the germline V gene (reference sequence). CDR3 length equals 14 residues. V lost 1 base and J lost 0, with 4 bases in between. The sequenced CDR3 bases are TGTGCCAGCAGCTTGACAGCAACTAATGAAAAA. Protein sequence: CASSLTATNEK. The whole CDR3 reads CASSLTATNEKLFF.

A remark on this clone: The read is 3 residues too short to cover the CDR3 end, so that end is filled in from the germline J gene. The chain combines TRBV6-1 with TRBJ2-5; D is possibly TRBD1 or TRBD2 (5 bases each). From germline, CDR1 is MNHNS and CDR2 SASEGT. This CDR3 contains 15 residues. V lost 4 bases and J 1 base, leaving 13 bases between the germline ends. This chain's CDR3 is CASSVARGVQETQYF. The CDR3 DNA, read in part, is TGTGCCAGCAGTGTTGCGCGAGGGGTCCAAGAGACC.

Turning to this clone: The read halts 3 residues ahead of the CDR3 end, with the missing end drawn from the germline J gene. The chain couples TRBV7-3 to TRBJ1-2; unclear D gene. This CDR3 is built from 13 residues. Germline CDR1 reads SGHTA; CDR2 reads FQGTGA. CDR3: CASSFSPLGDYTF. CDR3 DNA (partial): TGTGCCAGCAGCTTCTCTCCCCTAGGTGAC.

Notes on this clone: The CDR3 is cut off 3 residues early in the read; its end comes from the germline J gene. V usage is TRBV7-7 and J usage is TRBJ2-7; TRBD1 matches 8 bases. The CDR3 sequence is 14 residues long. Trimming took 1 base from V and 4 from J; bases not matched to a gene: 3. The germline CDR1 and CDR2 sequences are SSHAT and FNYEAQ (reference sequence). The sequenced part of the CDR3 DNA is TGTGCCAGCAGCTTAGGGCAGGGGGCATACGAG. Residues: CASSLGQGAYE. The entire CDR3 sequence reads CASSLGQGAYEQYF.

The CDR3 sequence is CASSVGGDTGELFF. The CDR3 DNA, read in part, is TGCGCCAGCAGTGTGGGGGGTGACACCGGGGAG. This sequence joins TRBV5-1 and TRBJ2-2; D possibly corresponds to TRBD2 (6 bases). Coverage ceases 3 residues before the CDR3 finishes, and the germline J gene fills in the end. This CDR3 region has 14 residues. V was trimmed by 5 bases and J by 3 bases, leaving 11 bases between them. Germline V CDR1 and CDR2: SGHRS, YFSETQ. Drawing the rest from reference TRBV5-1 and TRBJ2-2, the complete variable domain is KAGVTQTPRYLIKTRGQQVTLSCSPISGHRSVSWYQQTPGQGLQFLFEYFSETQRNKGNFPGRFSGRQFSNSRSEMNVSTLELGDSALYLCASSVGGDTGELFFGEGSRLTVL.

As to this clone: Read sequence stops 3 residues before the CDR3 end, and the germline J gene provides the missing end. The chain couples TRBV19 to TRBJ2-3, with 10 bases fitting TRBD2. With 3 bases clipped from V and 3 bases from J, the junction kept 3 bases outside the gene matches. Germline CDR1 and CDR2: LNHDA and SQIVND (reference sequence). The CDR3 has 15 residues. This CDR3 is CASSIWTSGTDTQYF. The CDR3 bases that were read are TGTGCCAGTAGTATCTGGACTAGCGGTACAGATACG. Filled out from reference TRBV19 and TRBJ2-3, the complete variable domain reads DGGITQSPKYLFRKEGQNVTLSCEQNLNHDAMYWYRQDPGQGLRLIYYSQIVNDFQKGDIAEGYSVSREKKESFPLTVTSAQKNPTAFYLCASSIWTSGTDTQYFGPGTRLTVL.

As regards this clone: Coverage ceases 3 residues before the CDR3 finishes, and the germline J gene fills in the end. The chain joins TRBV2 to TRBJ2-2, with TRBD1 matching over 8 bases. The trim removed 8 bases at V and 1 base at J, leaving 9 bases unmatched. CDR1 is SNHLY and CDR2 is FYNNEI in the germline V gene. The CDR3 contains 16 residues. The CDR3 DNA, read in part, is TGTGCCAGCTCGCTCAGGACAGGGAAGAACACCGGGGAG. Translating it yields CASSLRTGKNTGE. From start to end, the CDR3 is CASSLRTGKNTGELFF. Looking up the rest from reference TRBV2 and TRBJ2-2 gives the full variable domain: EPEVTQTPSHQVTQMGQEVILRCVPISNHLYFYWYRQILGQKVEFLVSFYNNEISEKSEIFDDQFSVERPDGSNFTLKIRSTKLEDSAMYFCASSLRTGKNTGELFFGEGSRLTVL.

Comment on this clone: Sequencing ends 3 residues short of the CDR3 end; the germline J gene provides the rest. V gene TRBV2 combines with J gene TRBJ2-5; weak D call: TRBD2 (6 bases). The germline V and J ends were trimmed by 8 bases and 5 bases, with 18 bases remaining between them. The germline V gene encodes CDR1 SNHLY and CDR2 FYNNEI. CDR3 length: 14 amino acids. Partial CDR3 DNA: TGTGCCAGCTCTTTAACGGAGGGGTCGGAGACC. It codes for CASSLTEGSET. The complete CDR3 protein is CASSLTEGSETQYF.

Note on this clone: The read stops 3 residues short of the end of the CDR3; the missing end is completed from the germline J gene. The rearrangement links TRBV28 to TRBJ2-7, with 11 bases matching TRBD2. Germline CDR1 MDHEN, CDR2 SYDVKM. V gave up 6 bases and J gave up 0 bases; unmatched junction bases: 4. CDR3 length: 15 amino acids. Partial CDR3 DNA: TGTGCCAGCAGACCTACTAGCGGGAGCTCCTACGAG. This encodes CASRPTSGSSYE. Given in full, the CDR3 is CASRPTSGSSYEQYF.

The DNA read from the CDR3 is TGTGCCAGCAGTGGACTCCGGGGCACTGAA. This gives the protein CASSGLRGTE. From start to end, the CDR3 is CASSGLRGTEAFF. The rearrangement uses TRBV6-1 and TRBJ1-1, with D hard to call. The sequence runs out 3 residues before the end of the CDR3; the remainder is reconstructed from the germline J gene. Trimming took off 4 bases at V and 4 bases at J, with 10 bases between the two ends. The CDR3 consists of 13 residues. Germline assignment: CDR1 MNHNS and CDR2 SASEGT.